These 28 T cell receptor beta chains were all obtained from the same sample, sequenced in a study of cytotoxic CD8 clonotypes in ibrutinib-treated CLL. Here immunoSEQ multiplex PCR was the method, and the copy in TCRdb shows in-frame clones only, minus some. The sample records over 150,000 clones, more than 65% being singletons. Source: PBMCs, taken after 12 months of ibrutinib treatment. These receptors all stem from a human donor with chronic lymphocytic leukemia.

This clone appeared once. V usage is TRBV7-9 and J usage is TRBJ2-5, with 9 bases matching TRBD1. This CDR3 comprises 14 residues. Germline V gene sequence: CDR1 SEHNR, CDR2 FQNEAQ (reference sequence). The trim removed 11 bases at V and 2 bases at J, leaving 9 bases unmatched. The CDR3 loop is CAVGQGTGQETQYF. CDR3 nucleotide sequence: TGTGCCGTCGGACAAGGGACAGGGCAAGAGACCCAGTACTTC.

This clone is labeled as medium-sized. The chain recombines TRBV28 with TRBJ1-5, with 7 bases that match TRBD1. The CDR3 runs to 16 residues. The germline gives CDR1 MDHEN, CDR2 SYDVKM. The V segment lost 2 bases and the J segment 7 bases; nucleotides outside the gene matches: 11. The CDR3 nucleotides are TGTGCCAGCAGTTTAGGCCGAGACAGGGCGAGGCAGCCCCAGCATTTT. Amino acid sequence: CASSLGRDRARQPQHF.

This clone has at least ten counts. The V and J genes are TRBV5-1 and TRBJ1-3; TRBD1 aligns across 10 bases. CDR3 size: 17 residues. CDR1 is SGHRS and CDR2 is YFSETQ in the germline V gene. V dropped 4 bases and J dropped 2; count of bases not matched to a gene: 9. The CDR3 is CASSRVGQGNPGNTIYF. As DNA, the CDR3 is TGCGCCAGCAGCCGCGTGGGACAGGGGAATCCTGGAAACACCATATATTTT.

V and J are TRBV6-1 and TRBJ2-5, with D unresolved. CDR3 length equals 15 residues. The V gene's germline CDR1 is MNHNS and CDR2 SASEGT. Between the trimmed V and J ends, which lost 0 bases and 5 bases, there was a span of 13 bases. The chain's CDR3 is CASSEALRLGETQYF. CDR3 nucleotides: TGTGCCAGCAGTGAAGCGCTGCGTTTAGGGGAGACCCAGTACTTC.

V and J are TRBV28 and TRBJ1-2; no firm D call. CDR1 MDHEN and CDR2 SYDVKM come from the germline V gene. Between the trimmed V and J ends, which lost 1 base and 2 bases, there was a span of 11 bases. This CDR3 is 15 amino acids long. The CDR3, as DNA: TGTGCCAGCAGTTTATCGTCGAGAGCAAACTATGGCTACACCTTC. Protein sequence: CASSLSSRANYGYTF.

The rearrangement links TRBV9 to TRBJ2-3; TRBD1 or TRBD2 may be the D gene (5 bases each). Between the trimmed V and J ends, which lost 0 bases and 4 bases, there was a span of 6 bases. The germline gives CDR1 SGDLS, CDR2 YYNGEE. The CDR3 totals 13 residues. The CDR3 sequence: CASSVGDADTQYF. The CDR3 DNA is TGTGCCAGCAGCGTAGGGGACGCAGATACGCAGTATTTT. Filled out from reference TRBV9 and TRBJ2-3, the complete variable domain reads DSGVTQTPKHLITATGQRVTLRCSPRSGDLSVYWYQQSLDQGLQFLIQYYNGEERAKGNILERFSAQQFPDLHSELNLSSLELGDSALYFCASSVGDADTQYFGPGTRLTVL.

The chain employs TRBV6-5 and TRBJ2-7, with D perhaps TRBD2 (6 bases). Germline V gene sequence: CDR1 MNHEY, CDR2 SVGAGI. This CDR3 has 15 amino acids. V lost 3 bases to trimming and J lost 2 bases, with 14 bases between them. The CDR3 is CASSYSGVGTYEQYF. CDR3 nucleotides: TGTGCCAGCAGTTATTCGGGGGTCGGGACCTACGAGCAGTACTTC.

The chain uses TRBV7-9 and TRBJ2-7, with D maybe TRBD1 (6 bases). The CDR3 is 13 residues long. CDR1 and CDR2 from the germline V gene are SEHNR and FQNEAQ (reference sequence). Deletions cut 11 bases from V and 2 bases from J, with 16 bases between. This chain's CDR3 is CASQRTDTYEQYF. In DNA, the CDR3 is TGTGCCTCCCAAAGGACAGATACCTACGAGCAGTACTTC.

The chain has TRBV6-4 and TRBJ2-3, with TRBD1 identical over 8 bases. The CDR3 totals 15 residues. Germline lookup yields CDR1 MRHNA and CDR2 SNTAGT. J gave up 5 bases and V 8 bases, and 12 bases lay outside the gene matches. The CDR3 reads CASGGSTGGEDTQYF. The CDR3 DNA is TGTGCCAGCGGGGGAAGTACAGGGGGAGAAGATACGCAGTATTTT.

The V and J genes are TRBV29-1 and TRBJ2-2, with D possibly matching TRBD2 (5 bases). The CDR3 has 14 residues. CDR1 is SQVTM, CDR2 ANQGSEA, per germline. The V and J ends lost 2 bases and 5 bases respectively, with 12 bases between them. CDR3 nucleotides: TGCAGCGTTGAAAGAGGGAGAGGGACCGGGGAGCTGTTTTTT. This translates into CSVERGRGTGELFF.

The chain is built from TRBV5-6 and TRBJ1-1; unclear D gene. The CDR3 consists of 13 residues. The V gene's germline CDR1 is SGHDT and CDR2 YYEEEE. V lost 0 bases to trimming and J lost 3 bases, with 6 bases between them. CDR3 protein: CASSLGADTEAFF. The DNA of the CDR3 is TGTGCCAGCAGCTTGGGGGCGGACACTGAAGCTTTCTTT.

The chain has TRBV7-3 and TRBJ2-4, with 7 positions matching TRBD2. V was clipped by 5 bases and J by 0 bases; unmatched bases: 7. Germline V gene data show CDR1 as SGHTA and CDR2 as FQGTGA. This CDR3 contains 16 residues. CDR3 in DNA: TGTGCCAGCAGCCCGGGGGGTATTCTAGCCAAAAACATTCAGTACTTC. It codes for CASSPGGILAKNIQYF.

V and J are TRBV13 and TRBJ2-7, with 13 nucleotides matching TRBD2. This CDR3 has 16 amino acids. CDR1 is PRHDT, CDR2 FYEKMQ, per germline (reference sequence). The trim removed 5 bases at V and 0 bases at J, leaving 4 bases unmatched. The CDR3 sequence is CASSRTSGSRSYEQYF. CDR3 sequence (DNA): TGTGCCAGCAGCAGGACTAGCGGGAGCCGCTCCTACGAGCAGTACTTC.

The J gene is TRBJ2-7, the V gene TRBV4-2; D is ambiguous. The CDR3 runs 14 residues. V dropped 0 bases and J dropped 2 bases, with 8 bases sitting between them. The germline V gene has CDR1 LGHNA and CDR2 YNFKEQ. The CDR3 DNA reads TGTGCCAGCAGCCAAGACGTGGTCCCCTACGAGCAGTACTTC. Protein sequence: CASSQDVVPYEQYF.

This chain connects TRBV5-1 to TRBJ2-7; D possibly uses TRBD1 or TRBD2 (7 bases each). V lost 4 bases, J lost 0 bases, and 20 bases lay in between. CDR1 SGHRS and CDR2 YFSETQ come from the germline V gene. CDR3 length: 17 amino acids. The CDR3 protein is CASSLLGGTVYSYEQYF. The CDR3 nucleotides read TGCGCCAGCAGCCTCCTGGGGGGGACAGTCTACTCCTACGAGCAGTACTTC. The full variable domain, its missing parts supplied by reference TRBV5-1 and TRBJ2-7, is KAGVTQTPRYLIKTRGQQVTLSCSPISGHRSVSWYQQTPGQGLQFLFEYFSETQRNKGNFPGRFSGRQFSNSRSEMNVSTLELGDSALYLCASSLLGGTVYSYEQYFGPGTRLTVT.

This sequence joins TRBV7-9 and TRBJ1-5, with D possibly matching TRBD1 (5 bases). The CDR3 spans 16 residues. Trimming took off 1 base at V and 5 bases at J, with 15 bases between the two ends. CDR1 SEHNR and CDR2 FQNEAQ come from the germline V gene (reference sequence). The CDR3 spells CASSLERPSGDQPQHF. CDR3 DNA: TGTGCCAGCAGCTTAGAGCGGCCTTCGGGGGATCAGCCCCAGCATTTT.

The J gene is TRBJ2-1, the V gene TRBV18, with 8 bases aligning to TRBD2. CDR3 length: 16 amino acids. V lost 0 bases and J lost 7; bases outside the gene matches: 8. Germline assignment: CDR1 KGHSH and CDR2 LQKENI. For the CDR3, the DNA is TGTGCCAGCTCACCACCGTCCGGGACTAGGAGTAATGAGCAGTTCTTC. It codes for CASSPPSGTRSNEQFF.

This clone was detected only once. The genes are TRBV4-3 and TRBJ2-1; 8 bases are shared with TRBD1. The J segment lost 12 bases and the V segment lost 0 bases, leaving 10 bases of the junction unmatched. The CDR3 extends over 15 amino acids. Germline V gene data show CDR1 as LGHNA and CDR2 as YSLEER. The CDR3 DNA follows: TGCGCCAGCAGCCAAGAGAAGGCAGGGGGCGCTCGGCAGTTCTTC. Its translation is CASSQEKAGGARQFF.

This clone is a singleton in its sample. The gene calls are TRBV5-1 and TRBJ2-1; weak D call: TRBD2 (6 bases). This CDR3 is 13 amino acids long. With 3 bases removed from V and 4 bases from J, the gap between germline ends came to 8 bases. Germline V gives CDR1 SGHRS, CDR2 YFSETQ. CDR3 region: CASSWGEYNEQFF. Here the CDR3 DNA reads TGCGCCAGCAGCTGGGGGGAGTACAATGAGCAGTTCTTC.

The chain uses TRBV5-6 and TRBJ2-7; TRBD1 matches at 9 bases. From germline, CDR1 is SGHDT and CDR2 YYEEEE. The CDR3 consists of 16 residues. V lost 2 bases to trimming and J lost 1 base; unmatched junction nucleotides: 7. CDR3 nucleotides: TGTGCCAGCAGCTTACCTGACAGGGGGTATTCCTACGAGCAGTACTTC. Its translation: CASSLPDRGYSYEQYF.

Only a few counts were recorded for this clone. V usage is TRBV11-1 and J usage is TRBJ2-7; possible D gene TRBD2, 6 bases. Germline V gene data show CDR1 as SGHAT and CDR2 as FQDESV (reference sequence). The CDR3 loop spans 15 amino acids. Deletions cut 1 base from V and 1 base from J, with 11 bases between. The CDR3 spells CASSLGRGYSYEQYF. The CDR3 DNA reads as TGTGCCAGCAGCTTAGGGCGGGGCTATTCCTACGAGCAGTACTTC.

The chain employs TRBV5-4 and TRBJ2-1, with D maybe TRBD2 (5 bases). The V end was cut by 3 bases, the J end by 4 bases, with 8 bases between. This CDR3 is 13 amino acids long. In germline, CDR1 is SGHNT, CDR2 YYREEE (reference sequence). CDR3 region: CASSSPGYNEQFF. The CDR3 DNA sequence: TGTGCCAGCAGCTCCCCGGGATACAATGAGCAGTTCTTC.

This chain links TRBV28 with TRBJ2-7; 10 nucleotides line up with TRBD1. Germline V CDR1 and CDR2: MDHEN, SYDVKM. V dropped 6 bases and J dropped 1; count of bases not matched to a gene: 9. This CDR3 has 16 residues. Written as DNA, the CDR3 is TGTGCCAGCAGGGCACCGGACAGGGGGTCGTCCTACGAGCAGTACTTC. The encoded protein is CASRAPDRGSSYEQYF.

The genes are TRBV14 and TRBJ2-4; D is uncertain. CDR3 length: 16 amino acids. Germline assignment: CDR1 SGHDN and CDR2 FVKESK. The germline V and J ends were trimmed by 1 base and 0 bases, with 10 bases remaining between them. The CDR3 coding sequence is TGTGCCAGCAGCCAAGGGGTGGCCCTAGCCAAAAACATTCAGTACTTC. It is translated as CASSQGVALAKNIQYF.

The chain uses TRBV6-1 and TRBJ2-1; possibly TRBD2 for D (6 bases). The V end lost 3 bases, the J end lost 2 bases, and 17 bases lay between the germline ends. The CDR3 loop spans 17 amino acids. Per germline, CDR1 MNHNS and CDR2 SASEGT. CDR3 region: CASSDQAGMSTYNEQFF. The CDR3 DNA sequence: TGTGCCAGCAGTGATCAGGCGGGGATGAGTACCTACAATGAGCAGTTCTTC.

This clone was counted between two and nine times. The chain joins TRBV7-3 to TRBJ1-4; tentatively, D is TRBD1 (5 bases). Trimming removed 1 base at V and 8 bases at J, with 32 bases between. The germline V gene encodes CDR1 SGHTA and CDR2 FQGTGA. The CDR3 spans 21 residues. The CDR3 DNA follows: TGTGCCAGCAGCTTAAGTCCCACTACCCGACAGTCCCGCCTTTGTATCGAAAAACTGTTTTTT. Translated, it gives CASSLSPTTRQSRLCIEKLFF.

The chain has TRBV6-6 and TRBJ2-2; D is possibly TRBD1 (5 bases). Germline CDR1 is MNHNY and CDR2 is SVGAGI (reference sequence). With 7 bases removed from V and 5 bases from J, the gap between germline ends came to 14 bases. The CDR3 is 14 residues long. This chain's CDR3 is CASIPGQRTGELFF. The CDR3 nucleotides are TGTGCCAGCATCCCCGGACAAAGAACCGGGGAGCTGTTTTTT.

J is TRBJ2-1 and V is TRBV4-2, with 10 positions matching TRBD1. Germline V lookup: CDR1 LGHNA, CDR2 YNFKEQ. This CDR3 is built from 16 residues. V lost 4 bases, J lost 6 bases, and 9 bases stayed unmatched. The CDR3 is CASSLGTGATRNEQFF. The CDR3 nucleotides read TGTGCCAGCAGCCTGGGGACAGGGGCGACCCGCAATGAGCAGTTCTTC.